This TCR beta chain was documented in a study of T cell responses to AZD1222 COVID-19 vaccine. Study in general: Second-dose schedules of about 4 or about 12 weeks were combined. Overall study findings and caveats: Epitopes outside B.1.351 and B.1.1.7 mutated regions reportedly drew nearly half of spike TCRs. Spike as a whole was targeted by vaccine-associated CD4 TCRs, dominant at 160-218 and 743-854.

As for this clone: Its antigen remains unidentified.

Here immunoSEQ multiplex PCR was the method, and the copy in TCRdb shows in-frame clones only, minus some. The sample lists more than 100,000 clones; over 80% were seen once. Sequencing used peripheral blood, obtained on day 0 of AZD1222 vaccination. This clonotype was sampled from an adult in good health.

CDR3 in DNA: TGCGCCAGCTCACTTCGGACGGACCTTATGAACACTGAAGCTTTCTTT. This encodes CASSLRTDLMNTEAFF. This sequence joins TRBV5-1 and TRBJ1-1; D not resolved. The CDR3 spans 16 residues. Germline V lookup: CDR1 SGHRS, CDR2 YFSETQ. The V and J ends lost 7 bases and 0 bases respectively, with 19 bases between them.